This T cell receptor (beta chain) came from a study of blood T cell repertoires in COVID-19. With V trimmed by 5 bases and J by 5 bases, 8 bases remained unmatched. The germline V gene encodes CDR1 MDHEN and CDR2 SYDVKM. This CDR3 region has 14 residues. This table comes from immunoSEQ multiplex PCR, and its TCRdb copy is limited to in-frame clones, with some not included. The sample yields 350,000 to 500,000 clones, about 88% seen once. This chain connects TRBV28 to TRBJ2-7, with TRBD2 identical over 8 bases. The TCR originated in a woman aged 18-29 years who had been exposed to COVID-19. The sequenced material came from PBMCs or T cells enriched from blood (not recorded which). CDR3 coding DNA: TGTGCCAGCAGTCCTAGGACTAGCCCCGACGAGCAGTACTTC. Its protein is CASSPRTSPDEQYF. The variable domain in full, completed from reference TRBV28 and TRBJ2-7, reads DVKVTQSSRYLVKRTGEKVFLECVQDMDHENMFWYRQDPGLGLRLIYFSYDVKMKEKGDIPEGYSVSREKKERFSLILESASTNQTSMYLCASSPRTSPDEQYFGPGTRLTVT.